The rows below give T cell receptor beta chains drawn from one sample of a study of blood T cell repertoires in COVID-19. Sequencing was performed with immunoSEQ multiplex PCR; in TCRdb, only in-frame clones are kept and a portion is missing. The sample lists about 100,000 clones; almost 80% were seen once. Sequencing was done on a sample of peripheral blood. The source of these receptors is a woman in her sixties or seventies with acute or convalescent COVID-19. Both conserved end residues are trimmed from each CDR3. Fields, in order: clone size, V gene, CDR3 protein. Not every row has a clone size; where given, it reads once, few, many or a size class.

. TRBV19 ASTLVGANVLT
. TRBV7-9 ASSLELMNTEAF
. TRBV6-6 ASRGRAGDQPQH
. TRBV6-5 ASLSRDRYYGYT
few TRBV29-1 RAGDFYGYT
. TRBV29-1 SAQDMYTEAF
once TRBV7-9 ASIPDRDSYEQY
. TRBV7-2 ASSLVGGALH
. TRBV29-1 SVGQVEDTQY
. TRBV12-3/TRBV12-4 ASSLWQEQPQH
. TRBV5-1 ASSFQDSNTGELF
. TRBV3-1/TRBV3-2 ASSQTGLSNTEAF
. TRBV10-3 AIRTTYGVANTGELF
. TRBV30 AWSAPEARRAH
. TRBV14 ASSQDGTSALF
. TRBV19 ASSIRVGSGTGIAKNIQY
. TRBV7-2 ASSLWDRADGYT
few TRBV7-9 ASSPGTSGGTDTQY
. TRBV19 ASRGLAGRNSYEQY
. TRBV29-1 SAPGQGPYEQY
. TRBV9 ASSVGTTSSYNEQF
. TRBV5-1 ASSLEAGYNEQF
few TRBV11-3 ASSLEVDNEQF
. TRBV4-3 ASSQSGDNQPQH
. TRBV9 ASSPSAGETQY
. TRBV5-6 ASSFFSGGLNTEAF
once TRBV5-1 ASSTSTGLDKNIQY
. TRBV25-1 ASRPGGHNSPLH
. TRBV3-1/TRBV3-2 ASSSRGAADTQY
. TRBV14 ASSQVAGLGATQY
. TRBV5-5 ASSDNDSNYGYT
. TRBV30 AWSVTVYGGYT
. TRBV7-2 ASSLQPDTRGALH
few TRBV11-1 ASRGGVEQY
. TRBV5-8 ASSFGDTGYT
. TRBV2 ASTGTGSYEQY
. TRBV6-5 ASTLGGLGGNEQF
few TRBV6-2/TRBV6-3 ASSYRDRGLYRAF
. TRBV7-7 ASSLGDSRSYEQY
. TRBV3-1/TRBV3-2 ASSQGQLSTEAF
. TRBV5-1 ASSRGGHEQF
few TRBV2 ASRPGNQPQH
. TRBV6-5 ASSRDRLLSF
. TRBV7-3 ASSLSREREQY
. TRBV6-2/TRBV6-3 ASSSLTSGGRETQY
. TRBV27 ASSLLGGANTEAF
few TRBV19 ASSTSGQSSQPQH
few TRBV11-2 ASSLSQGREQY
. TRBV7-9 ASSGGVGTGPFRETQY
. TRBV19 ASSPLQGYYGYT
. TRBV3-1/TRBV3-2 ASSPGGRDNQPQH
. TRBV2 ASSPRGSSGNTIY
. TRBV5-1 ASSSGQVTDTQY
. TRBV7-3 ASSLMGAVDGYT
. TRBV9 ASSEGVGSTDTQY
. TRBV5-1 ASSLTGTGNSPLH
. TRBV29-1 SVMTGDEQF
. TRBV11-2 ASSPRQGLSNEQF
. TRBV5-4 ASSIDTLNTEAF